This T cell receptor beta chain was sequenced for a study of T cells in Graves' hyperthyroidism and ophthalmopathy. Study-wide findings and caveats: Ophthalmopathy, which appeared later, was predicted by the model a median about 5.9 months before onset. Ophthalmopathy cases were set apart from stable hyperthyroidism by a 13 V-J model.

From germline, CDR1 is SGHNT and CDR2 YENEEA. After removal of 2 bases from V and 3 bases from J, the junction contained 3 bases not matched to a gene. This CDR3 region has 15 residues. It was RNA transcripts that yielded the amplified TCR beta CDR3 regions. The TCR CDR3 was amplified in a first-round RT-PCR using the HTBI primer set. One entry per CDR3 protein results from TCRdb running MiXCR on the multiplex PCR reads. The sample yields approximately 32,000 distinct CDR3 sequences, less than 50% seen once. This clonotype was counted ten times or more. Its antigen remains unidentified. It was at first hyperthyroidism diagnosis, before any ophthalmopathy symptoms, that the blood sample was taken.

Sequences were obtained from blood. The TCR comes from a woman aged 50 to 60 with Graves' hyperthyroidism that later progressed to Graves' ophthalmopathy. The gene calls are TRBV11-3 and TRBJ1-3; 8 bases are a match to TRBD1. The CDR3 sequence: CASSLQGAFGNTIYF. The CDR3 DNA is TGTGCCAGCAGCTTACAGGGGGCATTTGGAAACACCATATATTTT.